The rows below give T cell receptor beta chains drawn from one sample of a study of cytomegalovirus exposure and HLA in healthy donors. Sequencing used immunoSEQ multiplex PCR; TCRdb keeps in-frame clones, though not all of them. The data hold fewer than 250,000 clones, with more than 75% observed a single time. Sequencing input: PBMCs. The receptors come from a man between 18 and 29 years old in good health and CMV-seronegative. Each CDR3 is given with its conserved first and last residue. Each record gives: D gene, V gene, clone size, J gene, CDR3 protein, CDR3 DNA. The D gene is left open where the match is weak. Size values are once, few and many counts, or a class for expanded clones, and some rows have none.

NA,TRBV5-8,NA,TRBJ2-2,CASSLGSSVITGELFF,TGTGCCAGCAGCTTGGGGAGCAGCGTAATAACCGGGGAGCTGTTTTTT
TRBD2,TRBV9,NA,TRBJ2-1,CASSGDLAGGRYNEQFF,TGTGCCAGCAGCGGTGACCTAGCGGGGGGACGATACAATGAGCAGTTCTTC
NA,TRBV2,NA,TRBJ1-1,CASLVVLDTEAFF,TGTGCCAGCTTAGTGGTCCTCGACACTGAAGCTTTCTTT
TRBD2,TRBV7-3,NA,TRBJ2-3,CASSPGTSGKITDTQYF,TGTGCCAGCAGCCCCGGGACTAGCGGAAAGATCACAGATACGCAGTATTTT
TRBD2,TRBV30,NA,TRBJ2-4,CAWSMGLAGGENIQYF,TGTGCCTGGAGTATGGGACTAGCGGGAGGGGAAAACATTCAGTACTTC
TRBD2,TRBV7-2,few,TRBJ2-3,CASSRTSGSTNTDTQYF,TGTGCCAGCAGCCGGACTAGCGGGAGCACAAACACAGATACGCAGTATTTT
NA,TRBV9,NA,TRBJ2-3,CASSETARSTDTQYF,TGTGCCAGCAGCGAGACAGCCCGTAGCACAGATACGCAGTATTTT
NA,TRBV7-9,once,TRBJ1-1,CASSPPTGEAFF,TGTGCCAGCAGCCCCCCGACAGGTGAAGCTTTCTTT
NA,TRBV4-3,NA,TRBJ2-2,CASSQDRRGNTGELFF,TGCGCCAGCAGCCAAGATAGAAGGGGGAACACCGGGGAGCTGTTTTTT
TRBD2,TRBV9,NA,TRBJ2-3,CASSVKAGTGTDTQYF,TGTGCCAGCAGCGTTAAAGCGGGGACGGGCACAGATACGCAGTATTTT